The 21 T cell receptor beta chains given below trace back to one sample, sequenced in a study of early T cells in non-severe SARS-CoV-2 infection. TCRdb itself ran the 5' RACE reads through MiXCR, one entry per CDR3 protein. Of roughly 52,000 distinct CDR3 sequences in the sample, about 6% were seen once. Specimen: whole blood, collected at baseline. These TCRs come from an adult who was a healthcare worker with PCR-confirmed SARS-CoV-2 infection or an uninfected control (not recorded which).

This clonotype was counted a few times. This chain connects TRBV20-1 to TRBJ1-1; D ambiguous. The CDR3 extends over 12 amino acids. V gave up 5 bases and J gave up 5 bases, with 12 bases separating them. Germline V gives CDR1 DFQATT, CDR2 SNEGSKA (reference sequence). The CDR3 DNA reads as TGCAGTGCTGCGGGCAAGCCTACTGAAGCTTTCTTT. It yields the protein CSAAGKPTEAFF.

This clonotype was detected many times. This chain links TRBV6-2 or TRBV6-3 with TRBJ2-1, with a weak D call TRBD2 (5 bases). Trimming stripped 2 bases from V and 3 bases from J, with 5 bases between. Germline V gene sequence: CDR1 MNHEY, CDR2 SVGEGT. The CDR3 loop spans 13 amino acids. The CDR3 reads CASSYRDYNEQFF. The DNA for the CDR3 is TGTGCCAGCAGTTACCGGGACTACAATGAGCAGTTCTTC.

This clonotype was detected ten times or more. The chain joins TRBV5-1 to TRBJ2-1; D assignment may be TRBD1 or TRBD2 (5 bases each). Trimming took 0 bases from V and 0 from J, leaving 22 bases between them. The CDR3 is 20 amino acids. Germline CDR1 is SGHRS and CDR2 is YFSETQ. For the CDR3, the DNA is TGCGCCAGCAGCTTGGTGGGGACCATCTCAACGGTTAGCTCCTACAATGAGCAGTTCTTC. As protein: CASSLVGTISTVSSYNEQFF.

In its sample, this clonotype was seen a few times. V usage is TRBV19 and J usage is TRBJ1-5; possible D gene TRBD1, 6 bases. The germline V gene encodes CDR1 LNHDA and CDR2 SQIVND (reference sequence). Trimming stripped 4 bases from V and 4 bases from J, with 11 bases between. The CDR3 contains 14 residues. As DNA, the CDR3 is TGTGCCAGTAGTAATGGGGGCGCGAATCAGCCCCAGCATTTT. Its protein product is CASSNGGANQPQHF.

The chain joins TRBV6-1 to TRBJ2-7, with TRBD2 as a possible D gene (6 bases). Germline V lookup: CDR1 MNHNS, CDR2 SASEGT. The CDR3 runs 14 residues. Trimming stripped 3 bases from V and 0 bases from J, with 9 bases between. The CDR3 loop is CASSDQGGSYEQYF. CDR3 coding DNA: TGTGCCAGCAGTGATCAGGGAGGCTCCTACGAGCAGTACTTC.

This rearrangement joins TRBV6-2 or TRBV6-3 to TRBJ2-2; D may be TRBD1 (7 bases). V was cut by 6 bases and J by 5 bases, with 10 bases left in between. The germline V gene encodes CDR1 MNHEY and CDR2 SVGEGT. The CDR3 runs 13 residues. CDR3 loop: CASRQGRTGELFF. Written as DNA, the CDR3 is TGTGCCAGCAGACAGGGGAGGACCGGGGAGCTGTTTTTT.

This clonotype was recorded a few times. V gene TRBV20-1 combines with J gene TRBJ2-1; no clear D gene. The CDR3 is 14 residues long. The V gene lost 0 bases and the J gene lost 3 bases, with 9 bases spanning the gap. The germline gives CDR1 DFQATT, CDR2 SNEGSKA (reference sequence). The CDR3 spells CSARDRVRYNEQFF. Written as DNA, the CDR3 is TGCAGTGCTAGAGACCGGGTCCGCTACAATGAGCAGTTCTTC.

This clonotype was counted many times. The chain combines TRBV20-1 with TRBJ1-1; D is unresolved. Germline V lookup: CDR1 DFQATT, CDR2 SNEGSKA (reference sequence). The CDR3 contains 12 residues. The V end was cut by 8 bases, the J end by 5 bases, with 15 bases between. The CDR3: CSPGGGRTEAFF. The CDR3 DNA follows: TGCAGTCCCGGAGGAGGGAGGACTGAAGCTTTCTTT.

This clonotype was observed at least ten times. V gene TRBV7-9 combines with J gene TRBJ1-2; 9 nucleotides agree with TRBD1. The trim removed 4 bases at V and 8 bases at J, leaving 2 bases unmatched. Germline loops: CDR1 SEHNR, CDR2 FQNEAQ (reference sequence). CDR3 length: 12 residues. The CDR3 coding sequence is TGTGCCAGCAGCTGGACAGGGGAAGGCTACACCTTC. Amino acids: CASSWTGEGYTF.

In its sample, this clonotype was seen a few times. V is TRBV19 and J is TRBJ1-2; 12 bases map to TRBD1. The CDR3 sequence is 17 residues long. In germline, CDR1 is LNHDA, CDR2 SQIVND (reference sequence). Unmatched junction bases numbered 11, after V lost 5 bases and J lost 4 bases. As DNA, the CDR3 is TGTGCCAGTAGTCAATGGACCGGGACAGGGGGCCTCTATGGCTACACCTTC. Amino acid sequence: CASSQWTGTGGLYGYTF. Using reference TRBV19 and TRBJ1-2 for the parts outside the CDR3, the full variable domain is DGGITQSPKYLFRKEGQNVTLSCEQNLNHDAMYWYRQDPGQGLRLIYYSQIVNDFQKGDIAEGYSVSREKKESFPLTVTSAQKNPTAFYLCASSQWTGTGGLYGYTFGSGTRLTVV.

This clonotype was recorded a few times. The chain carries TRBV7-2 and TRBJ2-5; TRBD2 matches at 8 bases. Per the germline V gene, CDR1 is SGHTA and CDR2 is FQGNSA. CDR3 length: 14 amino acids. V lost 5 bases, J lost 5 bases, and 7 bases stayed unmatched. CDR3 sequence: CASSRNGGAETQYF. CDR3 DNA sequence: TGTGCCAGCAGCCGCAACGGGGGGGCCGAGACCCAGTACTTC.

V is TRBV20-1 and J is TRBJ2-2; D perhaps matches TRBD2 (6 bases). Germline loops: CDR1 DFQATT, CDR2 SNEGSKA (reference sequence). The ends were cut back, 4 bases at V and 2 bases at J, with 14 bases in the middle. The CDR3 is made up of 15 amino acids. The CDR3 loop reads CSAMRDLRNTGELFF. As DNA, the CDR3 is TGCAGTGCTATGCGGGACTTACGTAACACCGGGGAGCTGTTTTTT.

In its sample, this clonotype was seen a few times. The chain employs TRBV6-1 and TRBJ1-5; D remains unclear. Trimming removed 1 base from V and 0 bases from J, with 7 bases in between. There are 15 residues in the CDR3. CDR1 and CDR2 from the germline V gene are MNHNS and SASEGT. The CDR3 spells CASSEDEGSNQPQHF. CDR3 nucleotides: TGTGCCAGCAGTGAAGATGAGGGTAGCAATCAGCCCCAGCATTTT.

The chain combines TRBV29-1 with TRBJ2-5; D possibly corresponds to TRBD1 (6 bases). This CDR3 comprises 12 residues. The germline V and J ends were trimmed by 2 bases and 3 bases, with 7 bases remaining between them. Germline V gives CDR1 SQVTM, CDR2 ANQGSEA. CDR3: CSVEKGEETQYF. The CDR3 coding sequence is TGCAGCGTTGAAAAGGGGGAAGAGACCCAGTACTTC.

This clonotype was observed many times. The CDR3 is CASGDGNQPQHF. CDR3 DNA sequence: TGTGCCAGCGGCGATGGCAATCAGCCCCAGCATTTT. The chain carries TRBV6-5 and TRBJ1-5; no firm D call. The V gene lost 8 bases and the J gene lost 2 bases, with 7 bases spanning the gap. This CDR3 spans 12 amino acids. The germline V gene has CDR1 MNHEY and CDR2 SVGAGI.

This clonotype was observed many times. The chain couples TRBV3-1 to TRBJ2-7, with D perhaps matching TRBD1 (6 bases). Trimming left V 2 bases short and J 1 base short, with 9 bases between. Germline V gene sequence: CDR1 LGHDT, CDR2 YNNKEL (reference sequence). The CDR3 runs to 14 residues. The CDR3 region has the DNA TGTGCCAGCAGCCAAAGTACAGGGTCCTACGAGCAGTACTTC. Translated: CASSQSTGSYEQYF.

This clonotype came up many times. The chain carries TRBV20-1 and TRBJ1-2; D may be TRBD1 (5 bases). Germline V gene lookup returns CDR1 DFQATT and CDR2 SNEGSKA (reference sequence). Trimming removed 2 bases from V and 4 bases from J, with 5 bases in between. This CDR3 has 11 residues. This CDR3 reads CSARQGYGYTF. CDR3 DNA sequence: TGCAGTGCTAGACAGGGCTATGGCTACACCTTC.

As for this clonotype: At one of its ends the junction is not consistent with the germline gene, which may arise from a read error. Written as DNA, the CDR3 is TGTGCCTGCAGACGGGGCACAGATACGCAGTATTTT. Protein product: CACRRGTDTQYF. V usage is TRBV7-2 and J usage is TRBJ2-3; no reliable D call. Germline CDR1 reads SGHTA; CDR2 reads FQGNSA. The CDR3 has 12 residues.

The chain combines TRBV12-3 or TRBV12-4 with TRBJ1-1; D unclear. This CDR3 is built from 17 residues. With 6 bases removed from V and 0 bases from J, the gap between germline ends came to 20 bases. The CDR3 DNA reads as TGTGCCAGCAGCTTACCGATGACAAGGAAAATGAACACTGAAGCTTTCTTT. This sequence encodes CASSLPMTRKMNTEAFF.

The table lists this clonotype with many counts. The chain carries TRBV4-3 and TRBJ2-3, with 9 bases lining up with TRBD1. This CDR3 comprises 16 residues. J lost 5 bases, V lost 3 bases, and 9 bases had no gene match. The germline CDR1 and CDR2 sequences are LGHNA and YSLEER. In DNA form, the CDR3 reads TGCGCCAGCAGCCATCTCATGACAGGGGGACGAGATACGCAGTATTTT. This codes for CASSHLMTGGRDTQYF.

V usage is TRBV6-1 and J usage is TRBJ1-5; 7 positions match TRBD1. Germline trimming cut 6 bases from V and 5 bases from J; bases unmatched to any gene: 7. Germline lookup yields CDR1 MNHNS and CDR2 SASEGT. The CDR3 loop spans 14 amino acids. The CDR3 coding sequence is TGTGCCAGCAGCTCAGACAGGGTCCATCAGCCCCAGCATTTT. Translated, it gives CASSSDRVHQPQHF.